This TCR beta chain was captured by sequencing in a study of T cells after yellow fever vaccination. The sample holds a few counts of this clonotype. TCRdb re-called the 5' RACE reads with MiXCR, one entry per CDR3 protein. The profile covers around 340,000 distinct CDR3 sequences, with around 12% appearing a single time and 3.2% taken by the ten largest. Trimming stripped 3 bases from V and 2 bases from J, with 11 bases between. Germline V gene data show CDR1 as DFQATT and CDR2 as SNEGSKA (reference sequence). This CDR3 spans 15 amino acids. Material: CD4+ T cells sorted from PBMCs, obtained 15 days after the yellow fever booster vaccination. J is TRBJ2-6 and V is TRBV20-1; tentative D call: TRBD2 (6 bases). The clonotype originates from a young man who received the YFV17D yellow fever vaccine. The DNA of the CDR3 is TGCAGTGCTAGTCCTTGGGGGGCTGGGGCCAACGTCCTGACTTTC. Translating gives CSASPWGAGANVLTF.